This TCR beta chain came from a study of T cell responses to AZD1222 COVID-19 vaccine. In the case of this clone: Its target is unknown.

Notes on the study in general: Spike-spanning, vaccine-associated CD4 TCRs were dominant at 160-218 and 743-854. Only after the peak T cell response were repertoires sampled. Once two AZD1222 doses were given, Spike-specific TCR breadth and depth went up. Seropositivity was recorded at baseline in only a handful of AZD1222 recipients.

Germline V lookup: CDR1 ENHRY, CDR2 SYGVKD. The CDR3 totals 14 residues. The V and J ends lost 7 bases and 3 bases, in that order; junction bases with no gene match: 3. Some clones are missing from TCRdb's copy, which holds only in-frame ones; the method was immunoSEQ multiplex PCR. Here the sample spans around 160,000 clones, about 91% being singletons. This receptor was identified in an adult in good health. The chain is built from TRBV10-3 and TRBJ2-2; 9 bases align to TRBD1. The sequencing here drew on peripheral blood, taken on day 0 of AZD1222 vaccination. CDR3 residues: CAITGDRDTGELFF. Here the CDR3 DNA reads TGTGCCATCACCGGGGACAGGGACACCGGGGAGCTGTTTTTT.